The rows below give T cell receptor beta chains drawn from one sample of a study of radiotherapy plus CTLA-4 blockade in lung cancer. Clones were read by immunoSEQ multiplex PCR, and TCRdb kept only the in-frame ones, dropping some. The table records around 110,000 clones, around 84% of them present only once. The sample was peripheral blood, taken from a patient treated with radiotherapy plus ipilimumab. The receptors were gathered from a human donor with non-small cell lung cancer that progressed on radiotherapy plus ipilimumab. Some clones in this sample may be carry-over from other donors' samples. The CDR3 runs from the conserved cysteine through the conserved F or W. The D gene is left open where the match is weak. Only part of the rows carry a size: once, few, many, or a class if the clone is expanded.

j_call: TRBJ1-3
d_call: TRBD1
clone_size: few
v_call: TRBV18
cdr3_aa: CASSPPNRGSGNTIYF
cdr3_nt: TGTGCCAGCTCACCGCCGAACAGGGGCTCTGGAAACACCATATATTTT

j_call: TRBJ1-5
d_call: -
clone_size: -
v_call: TRBV18
cdr3_aa: CASSPNIVSSNQPQHF
cdr3_nt: TGTGCCAGCTCACCGAACATAGTATCTAGCAATCAGCCCCAGCATTTT

j_call: TRBJ2-7
d_call: TRBD1
clone_size: -
v_call: TRBV15
cdr3_aa: CATSRDRGREYEQYF
cdr3_nt: TGTGCCACCAGCCGGGACAGGGGACGAGAATACGAGCAGTACTTC

j_call: TRBJ2-7
d_call: -
clone_size: once
v_call: TRBV4-2
cdr3_aa: CASSQGDAYEQYF
cdr3_nt: TGTGCCAGCAGCCAAGGTGACGCGTACGAGCAGTACTTC

j_call: TRBJ2-2
d_call: TRBD2
clone_size: few
v_call: TRBV27
cdr3_aa: CASTPGEGIPGELFF
cdr3_nt: TGTGCCAGCACCCCCGGGGAGGGAATCCCCGGGGAGCTGTTTTTT

j_call: TRBJ2-1
d_call: TRBD1
clone_size: -
v_call: TRBV4-1
cdr3_aa: CASSHPRTGAHEQFF
cdr3_nt: TGCGCCAGCAGCCACCCCAGGACAGGGGCGCATGAGCAGTTCTTC

j_call: TRBJ1-2
d_call: -
clone_size: once
v_call: TRBV2
cdr3_aa: CASTRVGRIYGYTF
cdr3_nt: TGTGCCAGCACCCGAGTGGGCAGGATCTATGGCTACACCTTC

j_call: TRBJ2-7
d_call: TRBD2
clone_size: -
v_call: TRBV14
cdr3_aa: CASSQGLAGGYEQYF
cdr3_nt: TGTGCCAGCAGCCAGGGACTAGCGGGGGGTTACGAGCAGTACTTC

j_call: TRBJ1-5
d_call: TRBD1
clone_size: -
v_call: TRBV5-1
cdr3_aa: CASSITGDQPQHF
cdr3_nt: TGCGCCAGCAGCATAACAGGGGATCAGCCCCAGCATTTT

j_call: TRBJ1-2
d_call: TRBD1
clone_size: -
v_call: TRBV9
cdr3_aa: CASSPHLDRSNYGYTF
cdr3_nt: TGTGCCAGCAGCCCGCACCTGGACAGGTCTAACTATGGCTACACCTTC

j_call: TRBJ2-7
d_call: TRBD2
clone_size: once
v_call: TRBV27
cdr3_aa: CASSRTYSRGASYEQYF
cdr3_nt: TGTGCCAGCAGTCGCACCTACTCGCGGGGGGCCTCCTACGAGCAGTACTTC